The 10 T cell receptor beta chains presented below share a single source sample, sequenced in a study of T cell repertoires in cytomegalovirus infection. TCRdb re-called the reads with MiXCR, one entry per CDR3 protein. The top ten hold 48% of the sample, which has around 570,000 distinct CDR3 sequences, 35% to 50% seen once. The antigens for these receptors are not known. The starting material was cultured PBMCs, obtained from culture after CMV antigen stimulation. These receptors were collected from a human donor in good health (CMV status not recorded). Some clones in this sample may be carry-over from other donors' samples.

V gene TRBV7-2 combines with J gene TRBJ2-5; D uncertain. Trimming cost V 0 bases and J 10 bases, with 15 bases left between them. The CDR3 spans 14 residues. The germline gives CDR1 SGHTA, CDR2 FQGNSA. The CDR3 protein is CASSLAYRPEGQYF. The DNA for the CDR3 is TGTGCCAGCAGCTTAGCATACCGACCTGAAGGCCAGTACTTC.

The chain has TRBV4-1 and TRBJ1-1; D gene ambiguous. This CDR3 has 13 amino acids. The V gene's germline CDR1 is MGHRA and CDR2 YSYEKL. V was shortened by 6 bases and J by 5 bases, with 13 bases between the two germline ends. The CDR3 loop reads CASRPRSGTEAFF. CDR3 in DNA: TGCGCCAGCAGGCCCCGGAGCGGGACTGAAGCTTTCTTT.

The chain joins TRBV5-5 to TRBJ1-1; D call uncertain. V gave up 0 bases and J gave up 3 bases, with 24 bases separating them. This CDR3 contains 19 residues. Per the germline V gene, CDR1 is SGHKS and CDR2 is YYEKEE (reference sequence). CDR3 nucleotide sequence: TGTGCCAGCAGCTTGGTCGAGCGTACAGTCGAACCCCGGGACACTGAAGCTTTCTTT. Protein product: CASSLVERTVEPRDTEAFF. Full variable domain (remainder filled in from reference TRBV5-5 and TRBJ1-1): DAGVTQSPTHLIKTRGQQVTLRCSPISGHKSVSWYQQVLGQGPQFIFQYYEKEERGRGNFPDRFSARQFPNYSSELNVNALLLGDSALYLCASSLVERTVEPRDTEAFFGQGTRLTVV.

This clonotype was recorded a few times. The J gene is TRBJ2-2, the V gene TRBV7-9; D not resolved. The V gene lost 4 bases and the J gene lost 1 base, with 10 bases spanning the gap. CDR3 length: 15 amino acids. CDR1 and CDR2 (germline): SEHNR, FQNEAQ (reference sequence). The CDR3 spells CASSSRTRNTGELFF. In DNA form, the CDR3 reads TGTGCCAGCAGCTCTAGAACACGGAACACCGGGGAGCTGTTTTTT.

V gene TRBV7-2 combines with J gene TRBJ1-3; the D is unclear. Trimming took off 1 base at V and 0 bases at J, with 10 bases between the two ends. Per the germline V gene, CDR1 is SGHTA and CDR2 is FQGNSA. The CDR3 spans 16 residues. The CDR3 DNA reads TGTGCCAGCAGCTTAGTGGAGGCCGACTCTGGAAACACCATATATTTT. This translates into CASSLVEADSGNTIYF.

This clonotype was picked up a small number of times. J is TRBJ2-2 and V is TRBV28; tentatively, D is TRBD1 (5 bases). CDR1 and CDR2 from the germline V gene are MDHEN and SYDVKM. The CDR3 extends over 15 amino acids. Trimming shortened V by 7 bases and J by 7 bases, and 19 bases separated the two germline ends. Written as DNA, the CDR3 is TGTGCCAGCACTTACGGCAGGGCCGTCGGCGGGGAGCTGTTTTTT. Amino acid sequence: CASTYGRAVGGELFF. The full variable domain, completed using reference TRBV28 and TRBJ2-2, is DVKVTQSSRYLVKRTGEKVFLECVQDMDHENMFWYRQDPGLGLRLIYFSYDVKMKEKGDIPEGYSVSREKKERFSLILESASTNQTSMYLCASTYGRAVGGELFFGEGSRLTVL.

This chain joins TRBV7-8 and TRBJ2-7; D not resolved. The CDR3 consists of 14 residues. The germline gives CDR1 SGHVS, CDR2 FQNEAQ. Trimming pared 2 bases from V and 3 bases from J, leaving 11 bases between. The CDR3 DNA reads TGTGCCAGCAGCTTATCCGGGCCTCTCTACGAGCAGTACTTC. This gives the protein CASSLSGPLYEQYF.

This clonotype was picked up a small number of times. The rearrangement links TRBV6-2 or TRBV6-3 to TRBJ2-1, with 8 bases matching TRBD2. There are 14 residues in the CDR3. Germline V gives CDR1 MNHEY, CDR2 SVGEGT. The CDR3 bases are TGTGCTAGTCTAGGCGGGGGGCTCTACAATGAGCAGTTCTTC. Residues: CASLGGGLYNEQFF.

This clonotype turned up a few times. The chain is built from TRBV7-2 and TRBJ2-1; maybe TRBD1 (6 bases). V was clipped by 8 bases and J by 6 bases, with 14 bases between them. Germline values: CDR1 SGHTA, CDR2 FQGNSA. The length of the CDR3 is 13 residues. The CDR3 nucleotides are TGTGCCAGCTCAAAAGGGGGTATCAATGAGCAGTTCTTC. It translates to CASSKGGINEQFF.

J is TRBJ1-5 and V is TRBV20-1; D is possibly TRBD1 (5 bases). The CDR3 has 15 amino acids. Germline CDR1 is DFQATT and CDR2 is SNEGSKA (reference sequence). V lost 2 bases and J lost 5, with 16 bases in between. The CDR3 sequence: CSARTAGEVDQPQHF. The CDR3 nucleotides read TGCAGTGCTAGAACTGCGGGGGAGGTCGATCAGCCCCAGCATTTT.